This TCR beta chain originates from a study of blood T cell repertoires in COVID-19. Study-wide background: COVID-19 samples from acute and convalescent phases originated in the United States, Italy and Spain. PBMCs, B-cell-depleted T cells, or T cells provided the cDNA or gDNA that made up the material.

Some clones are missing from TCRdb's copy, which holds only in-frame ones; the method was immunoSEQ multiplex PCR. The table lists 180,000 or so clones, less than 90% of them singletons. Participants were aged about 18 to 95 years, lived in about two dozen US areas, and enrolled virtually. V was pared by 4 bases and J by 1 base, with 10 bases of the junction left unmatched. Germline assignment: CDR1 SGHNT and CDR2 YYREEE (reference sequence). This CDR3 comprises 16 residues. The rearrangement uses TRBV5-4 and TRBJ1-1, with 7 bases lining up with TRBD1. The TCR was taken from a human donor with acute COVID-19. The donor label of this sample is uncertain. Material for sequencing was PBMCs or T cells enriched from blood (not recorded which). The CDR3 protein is CASSPGGDSRNTEAFF. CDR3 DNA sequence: TGTGCCAGCAGCCCCGGGGGGGACAGCAGGAACACTGAAGCTTTCTTT.